This entry lists 15 T cell receptor beta chains sequenced from one sample in a study of T cells in Graves' hyperthyroidism and ophthalmopathy. TCR beta CDR3 regions were amplified from RNA transcripts. A first-round RT-PCR of the TCR CDR3 used the HTBI primer set. TCRdb re-called the multiplex PCR reads with MiXCR, one entry per CDR3 protein. The sample has 540,000 or so distinct CDR3 sequences; less than 20% are singletons. Sequencing was carried out using blood. The origin of the receptors is a woman in her 30s with Graves' hyperthyroidism.

The sample holds one count of this clonotype. The J gene is TRBJ1-1, the V gene TRBV6-5; D is possibly TRBD1 (5 bases). The CDR3 is made up of 15 amino acids. Trimming took 0 bases from V and 5 from J, leaving 13 bases between them. Germline values: CDR1 MNHEY, CDR2 SVGAGI. The CDR3 sequence is CASSYSIGRVTEAFF. The CDR3 region has the DNA TGTGCCAGCAGTTACTCGATTGGCAGGGTTACTGAAGCTTTCTTT.

The gene calls are TRBV2 and TRBJ2-1; D not resolved. The better agreement between TRBJ2-7 and the DNA end casts doubt on the J call. CDR3 length: 12 amino acids. Germline loops: CDR1 SNHLY, CDR2 FYNNEI. The CDR3 sequence is CASSRQYNEQYF. CDR3 DNA: TGTGCCAGCAGTAGGCAATACAATGAGCAGTACTTC.

This clonotype showed up just a few times. The genes are TRBV9 and TRBJ2-2; D is possibly TRBD1 or TRBD2 (5 bases each). The CDR3 totals 13 residues. Between the trimmed V and J ends, which lost 7 bases and 7 bases, there was a span of 14 bases. Per germline, CDR1 SGDLS and CDR2 YYNGEE. The CDR3 region is CASGGSYIGELFF. CDR3 sequence (DNA): TGTGCCAGCGGGGGAAGTTATATCGGGGAGCTGTTTTTT.

This clonotype was observed a handful of times. V gene TRBV19 combines with J gene TRBJ2-7; 9 positions match TRBD2. Trimming took 5 bases from V and 1 from J; bases not matched to a gene: 6. Germline V gene sequence: CDR1 LNHDA, CDR2 SQIVND (reference sequence). The CDR3 extends over 15 amino acids. The CDR3 region is CASSPVSGRSYEQYF. CDR3 bases: TGTGCCAGTAGTCCTGTCAGCGGGAGGTCCTACGAGCAGTACTTC.

This clonotype was picked up many times. The gene calls are TRBV5-1 and TRBJ1-1; TRBD1 is a possible D gene (5 bases). Germline V gives CDR1 SGHRS, CDR2 YFSETQ. The V end lost 2 bases, the J end lost 3 bases, and 11 bases lay between the germline ends. The CDR3 length is 14 residues. CDR3 coding DNA: TGCGCCAGCAGCTTTGGAGGGGAGGACACTGAAGCTTTCTTT. Translation: CASSFGGEDTEAFF.

This clonotype was detected once. A much more abundant neighbour one base away suggests this may be a read error. The chain employs TRBV7-2 and TRBJ2-3; TRBD2 might be the D (5 bases). The CDR3 totals 17 residues. Trimming cost V 1 base and J 2 bases, with 16 bases left between them. Germline assignment: CDR1 SGHTA and CDR2 FQGNSA. Here the CDR3 DNA reads TGTGCCAGCAGCTTAGGGCCGACAAACGACTACACAGATACGCAGTATTTT. This translates into CASSLGPTNDYTDTQYF.

There are many counts of this clonotype. V and J are TRBV27 and TRBJ2-7; 9 bases agree with TRBD1. Germline CDR1 reads MNHEY; CDR2 reads SMNVEV (reference sequence). V was clipped by 6 bases and J by 4 bases; unmatched bases: 10. The CDR3 has 15 residues. This CDR3 is CASRPTGTGQYEQYF. The CDR3 DNA reads TGTGCCAGCAGACCAACCGGGACAGGGCAGTACGAGCAGTACTTC.

Notes on this clonotype: This may be a read error: a much more frequent sequence differs by one nucleotide. This CDR3 fails to terminate in the conserved phenylalanine or tryptophan, so it likely reflects a read error. The V gene is TRBV6-2 or TRBV6-3, the J gene TRBJ2-1; TRBD2 matches 9 bases. The CDR3 covers 16 residues. Germline CDR1 MNHEY, CDR2 SVGEGT. V was pared by 6 bases and J by 7 bases, with 13 bases of the junction left unmatched. The CDR3 DNA reads as TGTGCCAGCAGATCCCTTAGCGGGAGAGGGGTTAATGAGCAGTTCTCC. Protein product: CASRSLSGRGVNEQFS.

This clonotype was observed at least ten times. The V gene is TRBV10-3, the J gene TRBJ2-4, with D perhaps given as TRBD1 or TRBD2 (5 bases each). The CDR3 is 14 amino acids. The germline gives CDR1 ENHRY, CDR2 SYGVKD. The V gene lost 6 bases and the J gene lost 0 bases, with 9 bases spanning the gap. CDR3 loop: CAIRPGGAKNIQYF. The CDR3 bases are TGTGCCATCAGGCCTGGGGGAGCCAAAAACATTCAGTACTTC.

This clonotype was seen a few times. The rearrangement links TRBV19 to TRBJ2-7; 9 positions agree with TRBD1. CDR3 length: 16 amino acids. V lost 6 bases, J lost 4 bases, and 13 bases stayed unmatched. CDR1 is LNHDA and CDR2 is SQIVND in the germline V gene (reference sequence). The CDR3 DNA reads as TGTGCCAGTAGGCCGGGACAGGGACCGGGACGGTACGAGCAGTACTTC. Its translation is CASRPGQGPGRYEQYF.

Ten or more counts support this clonotype. The J gene is TRBJ1-1, the V gene TRBV20-1; possibly TRBD1 for D (6 bases). The CDR3 runs to 14 residues. Germline CDR1 is DFQATT and CDR2 is SNEGSKA (reference sequence). V lost 3 bases, J lost 0 bases, and 11 bases lay in between. Written as DNA, the CDR3 is TGCAGTGCTAGCAGACAGGCGATGAACACTGAAGCTTTCTTT. The encoded protein is CSASRQAMNTEAFF.

Worth noting for this clonotype: Being one base from a much bigger clone, this may be a read error. The CDR3 end shows no conserved phenylalanine or tryptophan, and so a read error is likely. V gene TRBV24-1 combines with J gene TRBJ2-1; D gene ambiguous. The CDR3 extends over 16 amino acids. V lost 3 bases to trimming and J lost 2 bases, with 13 bases between them. CDR1 and CDR2 (germline): KGHDR, SFDVKD. This CDR3 reads CATSDPIATPYNEQFL. CDR3 DNA: TGTGCCACCAGTGATCCCATTGCGACCCCCTACAATGAGCAGTTCCTC.

This clonotype was detected ten times or more. The CDR3 nucleotides are TGTGCCAGCAGCGACCGACTAGCGAATTCCCACAATGAGCAGTTCTTC. Translating it yields CASSDRLANSHNEQFF. The V and J genes are TRBV7-3 and TRBJ2-1, with 8 bases fitting TRBD2. The CDR3 is made up of 16 amino acids. V gave up 5 bases and J gave up 5 bases; unmatched junction bases: 11. Germline V gene lookup returns CDR1 SGHTA and CDR2 FQGTGA.

There are many counts of this clonotype. The chain has TRBV28 and TRBJ2-1; D not certain. The CDR3 is 16 amino acids. Germline lookup yields CDR1 MDHEN and CDR2 SYDVKM. V shed 6 bases and J shed 0 bases, with 15 bases lying between them. The chain's CDR3 is CASSHNKWGSYNEQFF. The CDR3 region has the DNA TGTGCCAGCAGCCACAACAAATGGGGCTCCTACAATGAGCAGTTCTTC.

This chain links TRBV24-1 with TRBJ2-1; D assignment may be TRBD1 or TRBD2 (5 bases each). Germline V gene lookup returns CDR1 KGHDR and CDR2 SFDVKD. V was clipped by 9 bases and J by 4 bases, with 12 bases between them. The CDR3 runs 13 residues. The CDR3 loop is CATSGTLYNEQFF. The DNA for the CDR3 is TGTGCCACCTCCGGGACCCTGTACAATGAGCAGTTCTTC.